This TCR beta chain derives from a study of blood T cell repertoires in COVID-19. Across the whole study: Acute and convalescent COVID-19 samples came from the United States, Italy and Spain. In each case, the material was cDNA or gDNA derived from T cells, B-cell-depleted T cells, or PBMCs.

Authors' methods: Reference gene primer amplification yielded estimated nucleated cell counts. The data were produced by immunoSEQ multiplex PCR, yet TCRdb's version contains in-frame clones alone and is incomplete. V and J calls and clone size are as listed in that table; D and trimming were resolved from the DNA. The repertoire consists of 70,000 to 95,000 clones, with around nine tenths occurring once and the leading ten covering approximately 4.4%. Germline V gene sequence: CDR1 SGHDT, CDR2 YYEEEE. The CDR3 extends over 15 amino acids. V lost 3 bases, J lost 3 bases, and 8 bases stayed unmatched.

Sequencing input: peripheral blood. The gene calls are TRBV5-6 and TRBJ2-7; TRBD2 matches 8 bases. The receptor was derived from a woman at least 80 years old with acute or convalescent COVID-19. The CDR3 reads CASSSRGGAGYEQYF. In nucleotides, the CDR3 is TGTGCCAGCAGCTCCCGGGGGGGGGCTGGCTACGAGCAGTACTTC.